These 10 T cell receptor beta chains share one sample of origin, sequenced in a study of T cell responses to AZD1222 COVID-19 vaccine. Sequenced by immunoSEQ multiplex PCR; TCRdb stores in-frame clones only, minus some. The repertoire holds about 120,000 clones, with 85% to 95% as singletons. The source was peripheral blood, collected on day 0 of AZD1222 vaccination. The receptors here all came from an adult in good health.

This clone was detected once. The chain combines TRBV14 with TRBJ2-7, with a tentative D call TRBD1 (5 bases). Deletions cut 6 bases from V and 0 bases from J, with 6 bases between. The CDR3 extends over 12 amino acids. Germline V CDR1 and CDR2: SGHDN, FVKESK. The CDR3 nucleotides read TGTGCCAGCAGAGGACACTCCTACGAGCAGTACTTC. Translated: CASRGHSYEQYF. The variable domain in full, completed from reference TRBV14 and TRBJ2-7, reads EAGVTQFPSHSVIEKGQTVTLRCDPISGHDNLYWYRRVMGKEIKFLLHFVKESKQDESGMPNNRFLAERTGGTYSTLKVQPAELEDSGVYFCASRGHSYEQYFGPGTRLTVT.

CDR3 in DNA: TGTGCCAGCAGCTACGGTTTGGCGCCCCAGCATTTT. It translates to CASSYGLAPQHF. V is TRBV16 and J is TRBJ1-5, with no clear D. Germline CDR1 and CDR2: KGHSY and FQNENV. This CDR3 is 12 amino acids long. V was pared by 5 bases and J by 9 bases, with 11 bases between.

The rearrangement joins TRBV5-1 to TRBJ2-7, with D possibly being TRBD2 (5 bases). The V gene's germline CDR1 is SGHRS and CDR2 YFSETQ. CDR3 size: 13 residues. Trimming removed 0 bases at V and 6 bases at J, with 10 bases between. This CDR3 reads CASSLVAGSEQYF. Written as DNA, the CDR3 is TGCGCCAGCAGCTTGGTGGCGGGCTCCGAGCAGTACTTC.

The CDR3 nucleotides read TGCGCCAGCAGCTTGTGGCTTCCAGGGGGCACCGGGGAGCTGTTTTTT. Encoded protein: CASSLWLPGGTGELFF. V and J are TRBV5-1 and TRBJ2-2; 7 nucleotides agree with TRBD1. From germline, CDR1 is SGHRS and CDR2 YFSETQ. CDR3 size: 16 residues. The V segment lost 1 base and the J segment 4 bases; nucleotides outside the gene matches: 7.

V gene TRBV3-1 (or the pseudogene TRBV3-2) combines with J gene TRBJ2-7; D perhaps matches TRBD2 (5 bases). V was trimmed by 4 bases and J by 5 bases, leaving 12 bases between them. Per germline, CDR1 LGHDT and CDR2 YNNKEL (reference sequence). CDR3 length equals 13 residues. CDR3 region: CASSREGVDEQYF. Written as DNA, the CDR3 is TGTGCCAGCAGCCGAGAGGGCGTGGACGAGCAGTACTTC.

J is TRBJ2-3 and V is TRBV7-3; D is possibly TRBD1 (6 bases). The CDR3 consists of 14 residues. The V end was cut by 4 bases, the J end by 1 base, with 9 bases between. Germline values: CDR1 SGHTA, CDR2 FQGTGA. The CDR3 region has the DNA TGTGCCAGCAGCTCCCGGACAGGCACAGATACGCAGTATTTT. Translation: CASSSRTGTDTQYF. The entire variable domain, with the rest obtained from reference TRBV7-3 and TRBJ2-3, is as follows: GAGVSQTPSNKVTEKGKYVELRCDPISGHTALYWYRQSLGQGPEFLIYFQGTGAADDSGLPNDRFFAVRPEGSVSTLKIQRTERGDSAVYLCASSSRTGTDTQYFGPGTRLTVL.

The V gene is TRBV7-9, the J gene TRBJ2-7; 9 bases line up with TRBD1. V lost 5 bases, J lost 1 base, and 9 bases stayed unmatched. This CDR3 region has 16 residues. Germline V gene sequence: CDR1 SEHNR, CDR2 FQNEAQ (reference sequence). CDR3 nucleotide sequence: TGTGCCAGCAGCCCGCGCGGGGACAGGGTGTCCTACGAGCAGTACTTC. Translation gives CASSPRGDRVSYEQYF.

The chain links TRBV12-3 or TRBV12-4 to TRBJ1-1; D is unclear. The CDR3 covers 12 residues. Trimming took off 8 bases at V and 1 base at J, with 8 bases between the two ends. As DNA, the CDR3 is TGTGCCAGCCTCAAGCAGAACACTGAAGCTTTCTTT. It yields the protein CASLKQNTEAFF.

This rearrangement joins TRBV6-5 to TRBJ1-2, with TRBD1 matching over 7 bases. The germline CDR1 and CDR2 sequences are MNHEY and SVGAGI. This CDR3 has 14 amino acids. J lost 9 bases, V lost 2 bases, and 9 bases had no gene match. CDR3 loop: CASSYLDRSSSYTF. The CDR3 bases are TGTGCCAGCAGTTACCTGGACAGGAGCTCGAGCTACACCTTC.

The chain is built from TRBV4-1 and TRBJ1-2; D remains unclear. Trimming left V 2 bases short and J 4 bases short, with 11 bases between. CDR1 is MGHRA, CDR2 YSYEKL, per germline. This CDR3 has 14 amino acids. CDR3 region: CASSQTMGSYGYTF. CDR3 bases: TGCGCCAGCAGCCAAACCATGGGGAGCTATGGCTACACCTTC.